These 9 T cell receptor beta chains share one sample of origin, sequenced in a study of blood T cell repertoires in COVID-19. The protocol was immunoSEQ multiplex PCR, while the TCRdb copy is restricted to in-frame clones and leaves out a portion. The profile shows a few hundred thousand clones, about 88% of them singletons. The sample taken for sequencing was PBMCs or T cells enriched from blood (not recorded which). These receptors all stem from a woman aged 18-29 years who had been exposed to COVID-19.

The chain links TRBV21-1 to TRBJ2-7; the table names TRBD2, a call not compared with the DNA. TRBV21-1 is shown as a pseudogene. There are 17 residues in the CDR3. The CDR3 loop is CASSKAPKREDAYEQYF. The CDR3, as DNA: TGTGCCAGCAGCAAAGCGCCGAAGCGGGAGGATGCTTACGAGCAGTACTTC.

This clone was counted once. The V call is TRBV7-9, the J call TRBJ1-6; D is ambiguous. Trimming stripped 4 bases from V and 5 bases from J, with 15 bases between. This CDR3 spans 16 amino acids. Germline-derived CDR1 and CDR2 are SEHNR and FQNEAQ (reference sequence). CDR3 nucleotides: TGTGCCAGCAGCTCGGAGGGTCCCCGTCATAATTCACCCCTCCACTTT. Encoded protein: CASSSEGPRHNSPLHF.

The gene calls are TRBV6-5 and TRBJ1-2; 9 bases are a match to TRBD1. Unmatched junction bases numbered 14, after V lost 7 bases and J lost 8 bases. Per germline, CDR1 MNHEY and CDR2 SVGAGI. This CDR3 is built from 15 residues. CDR3 loop: CASINRGLSLGGYTF. CDR3 nucleotides: TGTGCCAGCATCAACAGGGGGCTTTCCTTAGGGGGCTACACCTTC.

The chain has TRBV5-1 and TRBJ1-5; 7 nucleotides match TRBD1. Germline CDR1 and CDR2: SGHRS and YFSETQ. J was trimmed by 3 bases and V by 2 bases; bases with no gene match: 2. The CDR3 runs 14 residues. The CDR3 DNA reads TGCGCCAGCAGCTTTACAGGGGACAATCAGCCCCAGCATTTT. Translation: CASSFTGDNQPQHF. The full variable domain, with the rest looked up from reference TRBV5-1 and TRBJ1-5, is KAGVTQTPRYLIKTRGQQVTLSCSPISGHRSVSWYQQTPGQGLQFLFEYFSETQRNKGNFPGRFSGRQFSNSRSEMNVSTLELGDSALYLCASSFTGDNQPQHFGDGTRLSIL.

This clone was detected only once. This chain connects TRBV7-2 to TRBJ1-5; 9 nucleotides match TRBD1. The ends lost 5 bases at V and 11 bases at J; junction bases unmatched: 10. From germline, CDR1 is SGHTA and CDR2 FQGNSA. The CDR3 extends over 14 amino acids. In nucleotides, the CDR3 is TGTGCCAGCAGCACAGACAGGGGGAGTGGGGCCCAGCATTTT. Its translation: CASSTDRGSGAQHF. The full variable domain, in which reference TRBV7-2 and TRBJ1-5 provide the parts outside the CDR3, is GAGVSQSPSNKVTEKGKDVELRCDPISGHTALYWYRQSLGQGLEFLIYFQGNSAPDKSGLPSDRFSAERTGGSVSTLTIQRTQQEDSAVYLCASSTDRGSGAQHFGDGTRLSIL.

V gene TRBV13 combines with J gene TRBJ2-7; 8 nucleotides agree with TRBD2. Germline V gene data show CDR1 as PRHDT and CDR2 as FYEKMQ (reference sequence). V trimming: 5 bases; J trimming: 1 base; junction bases outside the gene matches: 13. This CDR3 is 17 amino acids long. The CDR3 DNA reads as TGTGCCAGCAGCCCCCGTTGGCGGGGGGCCCGATCCTACGAGCAGTACTTC. Protein product: CASSPRWRGARSYEQYF.

The chain combines TRBV5-6 with TRBJ2-1, with 15 bases identical to TRBD2. V shed 0 bases, J shed 2 bases, and the junction held 0 bases outside the gene matches. Germline CDR1 reads SGHDT; CDR2 reads YYEEEE. The CDR3 sequence is 17 residues long. This CDR3 is CASSLGTSGGAYNEQFF. DNA for the CDR3: TGTGCCAGCAGCTTGGGGACTAGCGGGGGGGCCTACAATGAGCAGTTCTTC.

The chain employs TRBV7-3 and TRBJ2-1; D is undetermined. CDR1 and CDR2 from the germline V gene are SGHTA and FQGTGA. This CDR3 comprises 13 residues. Between the trimmed V and J ends, which lost 3 bases and 0 bases, there was a span of 3 bases. CDR3 in amino acids: CASSLSSYNEQFF. CDR3 coding DNA: TGTGCCAGCAGCTTGAGCTCCTACAATGAGCAGTTCTTC.

The rearrangement links TRBV27 to TRBJ1-1; D unclear. From germline, CDR1 is MNHEY and CDR2 SMNVEV (reference sequence). Trimming removed 9 bases at V and 0 bases at J, with 5 bases between. This CDR3 region has 11 residues. The chain's CDR3 is CASKLNTEAFF. The CDR3 DNA is TGTGCCAGTAAGCTGAACACTGAAGCTTTCTTT.